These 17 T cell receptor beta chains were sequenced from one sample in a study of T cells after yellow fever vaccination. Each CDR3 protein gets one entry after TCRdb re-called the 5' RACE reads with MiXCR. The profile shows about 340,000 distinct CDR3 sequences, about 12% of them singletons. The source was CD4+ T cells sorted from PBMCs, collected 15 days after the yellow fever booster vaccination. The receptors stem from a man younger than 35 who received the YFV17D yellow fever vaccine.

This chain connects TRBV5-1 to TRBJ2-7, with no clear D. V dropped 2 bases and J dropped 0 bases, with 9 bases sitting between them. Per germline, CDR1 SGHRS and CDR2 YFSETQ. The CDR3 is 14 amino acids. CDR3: CASSFTAPSYEQYF. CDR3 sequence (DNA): TGCGCCAGCAGCTTCACTGCACCCTCCTACGAGCAGTACTTC.

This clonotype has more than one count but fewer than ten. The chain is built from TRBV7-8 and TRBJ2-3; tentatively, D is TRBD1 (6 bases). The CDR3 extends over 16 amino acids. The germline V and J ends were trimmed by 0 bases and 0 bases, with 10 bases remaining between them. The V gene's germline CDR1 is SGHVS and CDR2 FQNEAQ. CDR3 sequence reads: CASSLAHQGSTDTQYF. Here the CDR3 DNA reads TGTGCCAGCAGCTTAGCCCATCAGGGGAGCACAGATACGCAGTATTTT. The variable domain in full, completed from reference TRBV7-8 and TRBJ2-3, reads GAGVSQSPRYKVAKRGQDVALRCDPISGHVSLFWYQQALGQGPEFLTYFQNEAQLDKSGLPSDRFFAERPEGSVSTLKIQRTQQEDSAVYLCASSLAHQGSTDTQYFGPGTRLTVL.

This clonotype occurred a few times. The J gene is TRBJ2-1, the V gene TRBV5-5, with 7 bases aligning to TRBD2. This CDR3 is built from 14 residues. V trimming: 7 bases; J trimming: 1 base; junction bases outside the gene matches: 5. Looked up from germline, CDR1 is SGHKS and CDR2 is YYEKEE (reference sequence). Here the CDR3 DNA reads TGTGCCAGCTTCTCAGCGGGGTCCTACAATGAGCAGTTCTTC. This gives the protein CASFSAGSYNEQFF.

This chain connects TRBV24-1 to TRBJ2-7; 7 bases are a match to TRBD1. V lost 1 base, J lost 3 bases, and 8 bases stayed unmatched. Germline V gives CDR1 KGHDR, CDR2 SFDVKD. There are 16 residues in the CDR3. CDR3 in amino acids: CATSDFHPGGCYEQYV. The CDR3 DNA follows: TGTGCCACCAGTGATTTTCACCCAGGGGGTTGCTACGAGCAGTACGTC.

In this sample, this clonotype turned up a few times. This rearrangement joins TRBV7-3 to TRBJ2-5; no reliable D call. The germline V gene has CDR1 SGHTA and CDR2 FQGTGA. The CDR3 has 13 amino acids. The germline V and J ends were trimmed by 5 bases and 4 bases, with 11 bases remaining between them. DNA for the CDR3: TGTGCCAGCAGCCCGGATGGCGGAGAGACCCAGTACTTC. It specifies CASSPDGGETQYF.

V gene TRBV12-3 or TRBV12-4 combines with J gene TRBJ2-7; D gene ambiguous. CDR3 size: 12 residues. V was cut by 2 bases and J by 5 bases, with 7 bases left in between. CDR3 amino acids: CASSLYRDEQYF. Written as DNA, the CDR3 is TGTGCCAGCAGTTTATACCGGGACGAGCAGTACTTC.

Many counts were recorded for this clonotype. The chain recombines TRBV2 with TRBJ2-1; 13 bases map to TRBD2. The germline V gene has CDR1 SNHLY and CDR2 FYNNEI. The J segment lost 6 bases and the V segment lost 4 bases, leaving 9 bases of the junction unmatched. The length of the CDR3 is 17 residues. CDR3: CASSARTSGGGANEQFF. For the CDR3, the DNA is TGTGCCAGCAGTGCCCGGACTAGCGGGGGAGGGGCCAATGAGCAGTTCTTC.

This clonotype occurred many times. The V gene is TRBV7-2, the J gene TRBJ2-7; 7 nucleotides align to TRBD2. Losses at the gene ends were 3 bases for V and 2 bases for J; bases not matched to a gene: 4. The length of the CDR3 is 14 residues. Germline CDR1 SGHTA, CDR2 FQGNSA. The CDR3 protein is CASSLKAGTYEQYF. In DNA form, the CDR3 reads TGTGCCAGCAGCTTGAAAGCGGGAACCTACGAGCAGTACTTC.

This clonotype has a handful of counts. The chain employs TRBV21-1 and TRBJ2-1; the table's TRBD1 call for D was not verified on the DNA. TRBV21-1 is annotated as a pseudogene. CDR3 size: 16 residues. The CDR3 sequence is CASSKDGTGMHNEQFF. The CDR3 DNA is TGTGCCAGCAGCAAAGATGGGACAGGGATGCACAATGAGCAGTTCTTC.

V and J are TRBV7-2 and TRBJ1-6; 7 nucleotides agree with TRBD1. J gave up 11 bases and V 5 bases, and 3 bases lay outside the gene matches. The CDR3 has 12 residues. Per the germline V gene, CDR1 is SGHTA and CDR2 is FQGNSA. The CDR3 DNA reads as TGTGCCAGCAGCGGACAGGTACCACCCCTCCACTTT. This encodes CASSGQVPPLHF.

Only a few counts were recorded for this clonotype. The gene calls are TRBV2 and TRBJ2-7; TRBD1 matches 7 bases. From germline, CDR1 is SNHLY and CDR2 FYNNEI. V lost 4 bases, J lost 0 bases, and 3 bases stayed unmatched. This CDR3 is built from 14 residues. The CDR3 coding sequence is TGTGCCAGCAGTGGAGGGGGCGGCTCCTACGAGCAGTACGTC. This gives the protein CASSGGGGSYEQYV.

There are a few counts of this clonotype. The CDR3 coding sequence is TGTGCCAGCTCAGCGACAGGGACCGTGTTCACAGATACGCAGTATTTT. Its protein is CASSATGTVFTDTQYF. The chain combines TRBV18 with TRBJ2-3; TRBD1 matches at 7 bases. This CDR3 has 16 amino acids. V lost 5 bases, J lost 2 bases, and 10 bases stayed unmatched. Per germline, CDR1 KGHSH and CDR2 LQKENI.

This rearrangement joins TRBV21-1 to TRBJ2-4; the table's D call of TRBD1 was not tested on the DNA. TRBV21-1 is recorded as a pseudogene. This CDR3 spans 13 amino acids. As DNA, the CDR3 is TGTGCCAGCAGCAAGGTCAGGGGTTACATTCAGTACTTC. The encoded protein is CASSKVRGYIQYF.

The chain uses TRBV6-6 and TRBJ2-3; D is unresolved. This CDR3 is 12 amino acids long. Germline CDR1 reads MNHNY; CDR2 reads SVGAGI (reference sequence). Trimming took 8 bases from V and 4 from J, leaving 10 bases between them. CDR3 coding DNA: TGTGCCAGCGCCCCTATAGCAGATACGCAGTATTTT. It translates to CASAPIADTQYF.

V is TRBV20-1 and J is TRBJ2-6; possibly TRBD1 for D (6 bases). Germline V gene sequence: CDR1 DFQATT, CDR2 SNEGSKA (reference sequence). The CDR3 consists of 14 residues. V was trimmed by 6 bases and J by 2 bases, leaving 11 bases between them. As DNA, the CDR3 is TGCAGTGCCATACAGGGTGCTGGGGCCAACGTCCTGACTTTC. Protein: CSAIQGAGANVLTF.

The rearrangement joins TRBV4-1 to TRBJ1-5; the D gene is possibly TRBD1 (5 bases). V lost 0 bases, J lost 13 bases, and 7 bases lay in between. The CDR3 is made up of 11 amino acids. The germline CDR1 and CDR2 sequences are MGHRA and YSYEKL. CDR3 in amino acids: CASSQEGVQHF. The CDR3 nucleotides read TGCGCCAGCAGCCAAGAAGGGGTGCAGCATTTT.

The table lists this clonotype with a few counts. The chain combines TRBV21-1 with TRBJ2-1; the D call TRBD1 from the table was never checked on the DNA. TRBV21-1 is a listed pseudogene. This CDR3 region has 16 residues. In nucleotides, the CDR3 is TGTGCCAGCAGCATCCGGAGGGGGGCCTCCTACAATGAGCAGTTCTTC. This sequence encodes CASSIRRGASYNEQFF.